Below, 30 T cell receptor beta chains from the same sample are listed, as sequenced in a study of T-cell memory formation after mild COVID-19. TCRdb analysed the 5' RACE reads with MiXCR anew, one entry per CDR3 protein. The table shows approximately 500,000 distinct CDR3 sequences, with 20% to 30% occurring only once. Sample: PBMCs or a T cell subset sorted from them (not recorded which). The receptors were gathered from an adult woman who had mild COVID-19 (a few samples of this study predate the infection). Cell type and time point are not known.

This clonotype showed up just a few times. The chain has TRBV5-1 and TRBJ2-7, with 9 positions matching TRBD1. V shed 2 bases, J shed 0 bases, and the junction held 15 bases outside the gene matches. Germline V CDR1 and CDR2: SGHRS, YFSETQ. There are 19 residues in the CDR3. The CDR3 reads CASSLNRDRDSGYSYEQYF. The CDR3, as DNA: TGCGCCAGCAGCTTAAACCGGGACAGGGATAGCGGGTACTCCTACGAGCAGTACTTC. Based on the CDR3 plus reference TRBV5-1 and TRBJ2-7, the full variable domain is KAGVTQTPRYLIKTRGQQVTLSCSPISGHRSVSWYQQTPGQGLQFLFEYFSETQRNKGNFPGRFSGRQFSNSRSEMNVSTLELGDSALYLCASSLNRDRDSGYSYEQYFGPGTRLTVT.

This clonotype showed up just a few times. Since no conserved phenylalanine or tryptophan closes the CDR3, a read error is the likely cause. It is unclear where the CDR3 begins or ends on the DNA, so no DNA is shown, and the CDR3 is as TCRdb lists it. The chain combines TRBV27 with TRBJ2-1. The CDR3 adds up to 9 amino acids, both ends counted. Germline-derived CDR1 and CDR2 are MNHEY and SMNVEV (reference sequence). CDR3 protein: CASSPIWHI.

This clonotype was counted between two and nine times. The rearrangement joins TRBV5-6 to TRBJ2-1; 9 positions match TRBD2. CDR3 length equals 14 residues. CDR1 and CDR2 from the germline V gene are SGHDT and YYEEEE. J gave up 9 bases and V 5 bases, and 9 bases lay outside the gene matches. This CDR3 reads CASRPLAGQIEQFF. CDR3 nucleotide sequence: TGTGCCAGCAGGCCCCTAGCGGGGCAAATTGAGCAGTTCTTC.

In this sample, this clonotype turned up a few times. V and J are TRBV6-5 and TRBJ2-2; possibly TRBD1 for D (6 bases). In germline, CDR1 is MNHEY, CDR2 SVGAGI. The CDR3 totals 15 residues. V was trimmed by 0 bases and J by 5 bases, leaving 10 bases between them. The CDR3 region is CASSYSGRGTGELFF. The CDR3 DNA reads TGTGCCAGCAGTTACTCGGGCAGGGGTACCGGGGAGCTGTTTTTT.

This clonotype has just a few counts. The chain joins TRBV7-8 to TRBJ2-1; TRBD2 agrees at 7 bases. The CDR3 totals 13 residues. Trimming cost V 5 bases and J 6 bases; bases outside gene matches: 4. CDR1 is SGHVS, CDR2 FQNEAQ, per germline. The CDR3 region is CASSPSSGNEQFF. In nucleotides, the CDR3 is TGTGCCAGCAGCCCGTCTAGCGGCAATGAGCAGTTCTTC.

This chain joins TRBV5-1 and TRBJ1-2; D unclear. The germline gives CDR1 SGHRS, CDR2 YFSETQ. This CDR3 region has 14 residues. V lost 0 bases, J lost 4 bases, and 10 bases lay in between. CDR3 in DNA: TGCGCCAGCAGCTTGGGTGGGGTTAGCTATGGCTACACCTTC. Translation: CASSLGGVSYGYTF.

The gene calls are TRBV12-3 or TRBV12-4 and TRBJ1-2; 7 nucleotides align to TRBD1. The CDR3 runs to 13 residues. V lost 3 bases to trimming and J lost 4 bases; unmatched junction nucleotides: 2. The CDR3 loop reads CASSFRDSYGYTF. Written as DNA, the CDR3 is TGTGCCAGCAGTTTCCGGGACAGCTATGGCTACACCTTC.

The CDR3 region has the DNA TGTGCCACCAGTACAAGCAGGGGCTACTATGGCTACACCTTC. It encodes CATSTSRGYYGYTF. This chain connects TRBV24-1 to TRBJ1-2; TRBD1 is a possible D gene (6 bases). Trimming took 6 bases from V and 3 from J, leaving 13 bases between them. CDR3 length: 14 amino acids. The V gene's germline CDR1 is KGHDR and CDR2 SFDVKD.

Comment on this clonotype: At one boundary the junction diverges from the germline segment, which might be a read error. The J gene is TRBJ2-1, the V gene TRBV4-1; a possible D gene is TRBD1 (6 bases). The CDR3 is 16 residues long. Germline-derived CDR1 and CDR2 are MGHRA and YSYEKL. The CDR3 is CASGQGQLKLYNEQFF. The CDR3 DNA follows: TGCGCCAGCGGCCAAGGACAGTTGAAACTCTACAATGAGCAGTTCTTC.

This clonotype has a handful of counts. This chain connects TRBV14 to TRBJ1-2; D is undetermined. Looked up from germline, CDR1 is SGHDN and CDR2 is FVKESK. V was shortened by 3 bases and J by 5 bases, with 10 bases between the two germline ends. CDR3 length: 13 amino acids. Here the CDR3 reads CASSHGPNYGYTF. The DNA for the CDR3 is TGTGCCAGCAGCCACGGGCCGAATTATGGCTACACCTTC.

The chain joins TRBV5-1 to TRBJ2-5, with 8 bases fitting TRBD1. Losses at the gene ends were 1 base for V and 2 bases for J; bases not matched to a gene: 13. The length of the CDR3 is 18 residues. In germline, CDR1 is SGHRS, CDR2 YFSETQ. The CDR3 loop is CASSLNPRRDRIQETQYF. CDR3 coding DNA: TGCGCCAGCAGCTTGAACCCCCGCCGGGACAGGATACAAGAGACCCAGTACTTC.

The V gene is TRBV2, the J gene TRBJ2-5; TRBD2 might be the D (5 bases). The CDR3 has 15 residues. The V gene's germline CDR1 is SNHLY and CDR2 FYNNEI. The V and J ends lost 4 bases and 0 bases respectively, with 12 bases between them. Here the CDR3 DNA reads TGTGCCAGCAGTGGGGTCGAGGGTAACCAAGAGACCCAGTACTTC. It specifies CASSGVEGNQETQYF.

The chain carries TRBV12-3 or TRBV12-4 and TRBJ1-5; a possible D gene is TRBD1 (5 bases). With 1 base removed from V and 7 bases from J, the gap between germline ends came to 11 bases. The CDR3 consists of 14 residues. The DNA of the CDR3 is TGTGCCAGCAGTTTAGGTGACAGTCCCCAGCCCCAGCATTTT. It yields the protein CASSLGDSPQPQHF.

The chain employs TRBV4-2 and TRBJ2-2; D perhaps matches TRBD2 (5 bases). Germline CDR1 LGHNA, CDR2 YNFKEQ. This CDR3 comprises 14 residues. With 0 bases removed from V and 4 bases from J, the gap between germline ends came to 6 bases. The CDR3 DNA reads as TGTGCCAGCAGCCAAGACCGGGGCACCGGGGAGCTGTTTTTT. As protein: CASSQDRGTGELFF.

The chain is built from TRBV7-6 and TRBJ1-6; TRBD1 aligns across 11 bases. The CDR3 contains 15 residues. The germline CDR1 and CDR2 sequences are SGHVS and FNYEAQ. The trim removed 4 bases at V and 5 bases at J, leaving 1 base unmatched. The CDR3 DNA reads TGTGCCAGCAGCTGGACAGGGGGCGATAATTCACCCCTCCACTTT. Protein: CASSWTGGDNSPLHF.

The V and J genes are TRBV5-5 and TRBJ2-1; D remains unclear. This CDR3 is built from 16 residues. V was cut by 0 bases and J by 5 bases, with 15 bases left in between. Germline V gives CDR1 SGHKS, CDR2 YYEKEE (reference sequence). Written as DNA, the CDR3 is TGTGCCAGCAGCTTGGGGATTAGGTTGGTGGACAATGAGCAGTTCTTC. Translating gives CASSLGIRLVDNEQFF.

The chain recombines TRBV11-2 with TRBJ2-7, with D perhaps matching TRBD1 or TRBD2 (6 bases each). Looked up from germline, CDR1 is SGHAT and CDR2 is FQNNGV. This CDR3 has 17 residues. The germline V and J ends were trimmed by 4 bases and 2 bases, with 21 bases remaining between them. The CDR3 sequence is CASSSPRGRLPPYEQYF. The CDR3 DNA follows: TGTGCCAGCAGCTCTCCTCGGGGGCGCCTCCCACCCTACGAGCAGTACTTC.

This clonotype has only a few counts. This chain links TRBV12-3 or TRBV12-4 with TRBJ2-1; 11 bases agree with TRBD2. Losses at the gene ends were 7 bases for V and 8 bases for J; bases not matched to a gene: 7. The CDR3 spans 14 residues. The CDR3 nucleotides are TGTGCCAGCATTAGCGGGGGGGCCGTCGATGAGCAGTTCTTC. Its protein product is CASISGGAVDEQFF.

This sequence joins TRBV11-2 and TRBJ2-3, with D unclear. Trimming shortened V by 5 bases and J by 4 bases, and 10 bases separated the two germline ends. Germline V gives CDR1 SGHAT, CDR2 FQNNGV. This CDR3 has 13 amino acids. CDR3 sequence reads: CASSHPGADTQYF. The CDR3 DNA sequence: TGTGCCAGCAGCCACCCGGGCGCAGATACGCAGTATTTT.

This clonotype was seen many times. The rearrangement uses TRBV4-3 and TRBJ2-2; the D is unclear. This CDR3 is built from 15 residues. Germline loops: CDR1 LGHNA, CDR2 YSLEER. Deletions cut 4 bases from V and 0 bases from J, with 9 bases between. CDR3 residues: CASSLSSANTGELFF. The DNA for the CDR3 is TGCGCCAGCAGCCTATCCTCCGCGAACACCGGGGAGCTGTTTTTT.

In DNA form, the CDR3 reads TGTGCCAGCAGCGTCTCCTGGGGGGCCCAAGAGACCCAGTACTTC. This gives the protein CASSVSWGAQETQYF. The J gene is TRBJ2-5, the V gene TRBV9; either TRBD1 or TRBD2 may supply D (6 bases each). The CDR3 has 15 amino acids. Trimming removed 2 bases at V and 1 base at J, with 12 bases between. CDR1 and CDR2 from the germline V gene are SGDLS and YYNGEE.

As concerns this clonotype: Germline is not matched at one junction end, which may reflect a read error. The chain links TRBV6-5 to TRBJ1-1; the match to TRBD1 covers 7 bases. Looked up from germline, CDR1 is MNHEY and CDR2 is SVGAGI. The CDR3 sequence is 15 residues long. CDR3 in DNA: TGTGCCAGCACTTACGACAGGGTGAAGAACACTGAAGCTTTCTTT. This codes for CASTYDRVKNTEAFF.

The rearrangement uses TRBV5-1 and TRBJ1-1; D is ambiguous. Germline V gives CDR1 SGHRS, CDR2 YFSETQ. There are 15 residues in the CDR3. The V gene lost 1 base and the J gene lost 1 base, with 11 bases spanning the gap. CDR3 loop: CASSLMARQNTEAFF. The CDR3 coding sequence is TGCGCCAGCAGCTTGATGGCCAGGCAGAACACTGAAGCTTTCTTT.

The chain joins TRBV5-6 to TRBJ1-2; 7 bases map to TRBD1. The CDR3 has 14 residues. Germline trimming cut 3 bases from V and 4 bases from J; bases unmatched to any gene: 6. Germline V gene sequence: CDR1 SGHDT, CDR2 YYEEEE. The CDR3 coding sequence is TGTGCCAGCAGCTCCACAGGGGCCACCTATGGCTACACCTTC. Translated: CASSSTGATYGYTF.

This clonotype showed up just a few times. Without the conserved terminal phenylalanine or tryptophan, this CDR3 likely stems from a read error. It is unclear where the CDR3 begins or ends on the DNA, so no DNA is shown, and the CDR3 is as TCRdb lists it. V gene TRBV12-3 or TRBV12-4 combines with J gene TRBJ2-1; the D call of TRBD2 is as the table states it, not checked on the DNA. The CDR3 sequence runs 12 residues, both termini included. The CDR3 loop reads CASSRTSGKVIV.

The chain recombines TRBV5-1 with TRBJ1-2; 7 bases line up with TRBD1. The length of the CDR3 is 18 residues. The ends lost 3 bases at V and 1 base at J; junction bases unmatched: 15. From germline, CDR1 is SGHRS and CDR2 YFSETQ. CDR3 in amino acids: CASSSYGQAQSINYGYTF. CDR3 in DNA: TGCGCCAGCAGCTCCTACGGACAGGCACAAAGTATTAACTATGGCTACACCTTC.

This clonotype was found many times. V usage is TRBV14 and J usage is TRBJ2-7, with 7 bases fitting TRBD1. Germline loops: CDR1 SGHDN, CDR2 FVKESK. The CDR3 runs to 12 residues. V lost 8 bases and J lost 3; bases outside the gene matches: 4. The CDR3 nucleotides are TGTGCCAGCGGACAGGCCAACTACGAGCAGTACTTC. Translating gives CASGQANYEQYF.

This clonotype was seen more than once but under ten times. CDR3 loop: CASSLAPENSPLHF. CDR3 coding DNA: TGTGCCAGCAGCTTAGCGCCCGAGAATTCACCCCTCCACTTT. J is TRBJ1-6 and V is TRBV7-8; D is uncertain. V dropped 0 bases and J dropped 7 bases, with 7 bases sitting between them. This CDR3 has 14 residues. CDR1 and CDR2 (germline): SGHVS, FQNEAQ.

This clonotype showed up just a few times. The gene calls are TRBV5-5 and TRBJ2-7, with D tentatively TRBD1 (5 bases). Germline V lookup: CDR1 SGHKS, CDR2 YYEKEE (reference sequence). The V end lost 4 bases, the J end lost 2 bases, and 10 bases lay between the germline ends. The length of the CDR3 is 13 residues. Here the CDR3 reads CASSTDIPYEQYF. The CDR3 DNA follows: TGTGCCAGCAGCACGGACATCCCCTACGAGCAGTACTTC.

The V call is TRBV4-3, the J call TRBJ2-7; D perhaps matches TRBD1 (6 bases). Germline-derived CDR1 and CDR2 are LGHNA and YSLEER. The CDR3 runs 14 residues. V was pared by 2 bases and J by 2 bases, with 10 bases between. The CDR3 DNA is TGCGCCAGCAGCCAAACAAGACAGGCCTACGAGCAGTACTTC. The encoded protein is CASSQTRQAYEQYF.